This T cell receptor beta chain came from a study of shared clonotypes between healthy human individuals. About the research overall: Per donor, three plates held CD4 naive cells, three held CD4 memory, two held CD8 naive and one held CD8 memory.

TCRdb's table, derived via immunoSEQ multiplex PCR, lists solely in-frame clones and lacks some. The sample lists about 1.5 million clones; roughly 96% were seen once. The CDR3 length is 14 residues. The V end was cut by 1 base, the J end by 3 bases, with 9 bases between. CDR1 SGHTA and CDR2 FQGNSA come from the germline V gene. The J gene is TRBJ2-5, the V gene TRBV7-2; D unresolved. This sequence was found in a man aged 25-40 years in good health. The sample comprised naive CD4+ T cells sorted from blood. Indicated subset: CD45RA+ positively selected. The chain's CDR3 is CASSLEFGEETQYF. CDR3 in DNA: TGTGCCAGCAGCTTAGAATTCGGTGAAGAGACCCAGTACTTC.